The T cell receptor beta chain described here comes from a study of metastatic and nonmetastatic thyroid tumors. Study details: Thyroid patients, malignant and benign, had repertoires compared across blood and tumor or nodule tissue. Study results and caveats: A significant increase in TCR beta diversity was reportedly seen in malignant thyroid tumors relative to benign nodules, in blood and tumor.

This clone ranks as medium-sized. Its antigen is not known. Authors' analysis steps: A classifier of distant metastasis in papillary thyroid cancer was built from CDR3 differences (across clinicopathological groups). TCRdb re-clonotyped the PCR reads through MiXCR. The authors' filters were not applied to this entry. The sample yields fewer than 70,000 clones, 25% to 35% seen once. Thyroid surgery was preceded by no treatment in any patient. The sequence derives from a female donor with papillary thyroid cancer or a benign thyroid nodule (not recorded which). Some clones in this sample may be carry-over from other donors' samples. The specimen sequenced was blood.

DNA of the CDR3: TGCGCCAGCAATGTGCAGGGCCCATCCCCCTATGGCTACACCTTC. Its translation is CASNVQGPSPYGYTF. The chain joins TRBV5-1 to TRBJ1-2, with a weak D call TRBD1 (5 bases). Trimming shortened V by 6 bases and J by 4 bases, and 19 bases separated the two germline ends. CDR3 size: 15 residues. Germline CDR1 SGHRS, CDR2 YFSETQ. Variable domain in full (rest from reference TRBV5-1 and TRBJ1-2): KAGVTQTPRYLIKTRGQQVTLSCSPISGHRSVSWYQQTPGQGLQFLFEYFSETQRNKGNFPGRFSGRQFSNSRSEMNVSTLELGDSALYLCASNVQGPSPYGYTFGSGTRLTVV.